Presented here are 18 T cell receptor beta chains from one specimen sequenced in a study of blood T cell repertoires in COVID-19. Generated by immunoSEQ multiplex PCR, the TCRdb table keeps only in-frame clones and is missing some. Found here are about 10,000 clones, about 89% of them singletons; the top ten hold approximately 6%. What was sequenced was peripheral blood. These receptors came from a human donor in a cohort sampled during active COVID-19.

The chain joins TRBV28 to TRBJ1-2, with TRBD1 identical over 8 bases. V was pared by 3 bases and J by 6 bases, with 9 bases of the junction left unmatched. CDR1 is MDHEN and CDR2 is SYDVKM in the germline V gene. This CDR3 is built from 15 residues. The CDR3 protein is CASSLTGAWGNGYTF. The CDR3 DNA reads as TGTGCCAGCAGTTTGACAGGGGCTTGGGGGAATGGCTACACCTTC.

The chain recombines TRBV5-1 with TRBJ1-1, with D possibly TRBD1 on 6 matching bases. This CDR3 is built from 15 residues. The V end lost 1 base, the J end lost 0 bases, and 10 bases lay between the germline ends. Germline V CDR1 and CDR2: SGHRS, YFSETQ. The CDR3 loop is CASSLNRAVNTEAFF. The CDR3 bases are TGCGCCAGCAGCTTGAACAGGGCAGTGAACACTGAAGCTTTCTTT. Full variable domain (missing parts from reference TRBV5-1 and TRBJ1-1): KAGVTQTPRYLIKTRGQQVTLSCSPISGHRSVSWYQQTPGQGLQFLFEYFSETQRNKGNFPGRFSGRQFSNSRSEMNVSTLELGDSALYLCASSLNRAVNTEAFFGQGTRLTVV.

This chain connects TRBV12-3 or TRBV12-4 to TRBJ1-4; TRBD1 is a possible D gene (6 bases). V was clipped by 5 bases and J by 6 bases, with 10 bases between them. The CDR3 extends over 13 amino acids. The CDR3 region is CASSRGQHEKLFF. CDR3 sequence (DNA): TGTGCCAGCAGTCGAGGACAGCATGAAAAACTGTTTTTT.

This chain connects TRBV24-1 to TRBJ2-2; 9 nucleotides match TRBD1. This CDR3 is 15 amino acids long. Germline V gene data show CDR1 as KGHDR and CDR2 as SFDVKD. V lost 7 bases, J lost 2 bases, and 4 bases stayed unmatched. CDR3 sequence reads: CATRGTGLNTGELFF. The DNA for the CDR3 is TGTGCCACCAGAGGGACAGGGCTAAACACCGGGGAGCTGTTTTTT.

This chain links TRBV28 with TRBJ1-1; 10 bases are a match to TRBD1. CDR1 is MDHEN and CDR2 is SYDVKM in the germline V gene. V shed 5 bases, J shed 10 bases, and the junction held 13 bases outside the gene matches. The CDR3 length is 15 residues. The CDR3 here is CASSLGGTGEGRAFF. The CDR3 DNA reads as TGTGCCAGCAGTCTGGGAGGGACAGGGGAAGGTAGAGCTTTCTTT.

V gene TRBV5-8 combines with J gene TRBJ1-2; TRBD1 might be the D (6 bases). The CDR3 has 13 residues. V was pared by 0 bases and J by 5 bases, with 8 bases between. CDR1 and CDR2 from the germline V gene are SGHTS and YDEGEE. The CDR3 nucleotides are TGTGCCAGCAGCTTGGACAGGGAATATGGCTACACCTTC. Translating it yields CASSLDREYGYTF.

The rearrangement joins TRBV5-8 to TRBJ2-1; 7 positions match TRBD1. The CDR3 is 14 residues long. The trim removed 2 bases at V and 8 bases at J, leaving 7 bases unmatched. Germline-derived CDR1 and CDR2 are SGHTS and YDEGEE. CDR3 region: CASSFKRGRDEQFF. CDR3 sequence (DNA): TGTGCCAGCAGCTTCAAGAGGGGGCGCGATGAGCAGTTCTTC.

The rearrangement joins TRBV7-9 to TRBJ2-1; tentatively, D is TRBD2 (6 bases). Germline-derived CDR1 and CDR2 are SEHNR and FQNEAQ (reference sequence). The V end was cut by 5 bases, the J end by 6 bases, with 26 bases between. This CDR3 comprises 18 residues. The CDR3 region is CASSLGAGSIFGGNEQFF. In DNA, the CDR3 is TGTGCCAGCAGCCTAGGGGCGGGGAGCATCTTCGGGGGCAATGAGCAGTTCTTC.

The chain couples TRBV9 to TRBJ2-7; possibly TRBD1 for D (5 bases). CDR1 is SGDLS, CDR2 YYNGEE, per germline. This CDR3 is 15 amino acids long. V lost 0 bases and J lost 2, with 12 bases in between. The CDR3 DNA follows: TGTGCCAGCAGCGTAGTTACAGGCAGTCCCTACGAGCAGTACTTC. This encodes CASSVVTGSPYEQYF.

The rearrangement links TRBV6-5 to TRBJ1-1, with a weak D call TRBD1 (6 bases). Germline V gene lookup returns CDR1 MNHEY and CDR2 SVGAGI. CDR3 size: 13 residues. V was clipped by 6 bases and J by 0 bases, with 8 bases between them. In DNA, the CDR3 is TGTGCCAGCAGCGGACAGATGAACACTGAAGCTTTCTTT. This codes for CASSGQMNTEAFF.

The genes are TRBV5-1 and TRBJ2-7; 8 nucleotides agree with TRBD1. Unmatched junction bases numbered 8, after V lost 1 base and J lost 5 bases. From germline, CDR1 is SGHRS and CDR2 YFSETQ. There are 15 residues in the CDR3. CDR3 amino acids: CASSLWAGGYNEQYF. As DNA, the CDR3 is TGCGCCAGCAGCTTGTGGGCAGGGGGCTACAACGAGCAGTACTTC.

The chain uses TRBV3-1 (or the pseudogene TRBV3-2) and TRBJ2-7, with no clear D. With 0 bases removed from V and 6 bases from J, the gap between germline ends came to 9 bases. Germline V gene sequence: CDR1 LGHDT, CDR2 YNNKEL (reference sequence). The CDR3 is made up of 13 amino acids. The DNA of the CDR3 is TGTGCCAGCAGCCAAGATTTTAGTCGCGAGCAGTACTTC. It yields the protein CASSQDFSREQYF.

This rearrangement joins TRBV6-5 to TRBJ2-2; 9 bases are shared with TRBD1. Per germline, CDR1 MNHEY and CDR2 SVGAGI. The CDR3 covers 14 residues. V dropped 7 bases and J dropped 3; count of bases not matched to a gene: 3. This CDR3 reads CASNRDRDTGELFF. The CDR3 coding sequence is TGTGCCAGCAATCGGGACAGGGACACCGGGGAGCTGTTTTTT.

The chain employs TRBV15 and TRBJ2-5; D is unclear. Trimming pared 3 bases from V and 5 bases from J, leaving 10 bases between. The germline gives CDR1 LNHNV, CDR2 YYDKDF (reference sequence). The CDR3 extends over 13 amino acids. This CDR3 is CATSRIPRETQYF. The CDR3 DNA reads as TGTGCCACCAGCAGGATACCCCGGGAGACCCAGTACTTC. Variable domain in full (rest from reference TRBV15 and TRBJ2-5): DAMVIQNPRYQVTQFGKPVTLSCSQTLNHNVMYWYQQKSSQAPKLLFHYYDKDFNNEADTPDNFQSRRPNTSFCFLDIRSPGLGDTAMYLCATSRIPRETQYFGPGTRLLVL.

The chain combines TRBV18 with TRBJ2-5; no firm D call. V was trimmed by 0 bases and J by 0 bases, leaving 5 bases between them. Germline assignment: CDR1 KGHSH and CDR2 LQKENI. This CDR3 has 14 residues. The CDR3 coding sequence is TGTGCCAGCTCACCACCGTCAAACCAAGAGACCCAGTACTTC. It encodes CASSPPSNQETQYF.

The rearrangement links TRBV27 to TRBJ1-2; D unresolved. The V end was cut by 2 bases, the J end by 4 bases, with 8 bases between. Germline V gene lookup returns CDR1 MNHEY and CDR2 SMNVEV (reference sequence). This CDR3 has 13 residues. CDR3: CASSLATGYGYTF. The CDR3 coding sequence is TGTGCCAGCAGTTTAGCGACTGGCTATGGCTACACCTTC.

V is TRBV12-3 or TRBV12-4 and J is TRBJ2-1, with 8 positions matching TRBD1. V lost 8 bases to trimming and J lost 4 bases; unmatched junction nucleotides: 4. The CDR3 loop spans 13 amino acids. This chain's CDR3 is CASRDRRYNEQFF. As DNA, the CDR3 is TGTGCCAGCCGGGACAGGAGATACAATGAGCAGTTCTTC.

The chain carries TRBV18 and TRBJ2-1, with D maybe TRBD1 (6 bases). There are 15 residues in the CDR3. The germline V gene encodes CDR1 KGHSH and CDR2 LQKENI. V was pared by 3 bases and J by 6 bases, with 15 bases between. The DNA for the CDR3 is TGTGCCAGCTCACCCAACGGACAGAGGACCAATGAGCAGTTCTTC. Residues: CASSPNGQRTNEQFF.